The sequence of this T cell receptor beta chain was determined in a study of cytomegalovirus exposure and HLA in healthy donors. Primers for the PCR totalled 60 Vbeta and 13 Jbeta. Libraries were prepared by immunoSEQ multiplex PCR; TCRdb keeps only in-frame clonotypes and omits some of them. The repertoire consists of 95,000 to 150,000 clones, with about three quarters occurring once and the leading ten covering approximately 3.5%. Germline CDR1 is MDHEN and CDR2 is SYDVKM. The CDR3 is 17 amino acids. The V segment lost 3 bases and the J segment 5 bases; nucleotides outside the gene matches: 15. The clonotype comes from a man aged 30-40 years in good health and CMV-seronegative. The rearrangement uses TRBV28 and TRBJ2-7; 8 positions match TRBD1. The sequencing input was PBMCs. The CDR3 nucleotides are TGTGCCAGCAGTTTGGGTGTAAGGGACAGGTTAAGGAACGAGCAGTACTTC. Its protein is CASSLGVRDRLRNEQYF.